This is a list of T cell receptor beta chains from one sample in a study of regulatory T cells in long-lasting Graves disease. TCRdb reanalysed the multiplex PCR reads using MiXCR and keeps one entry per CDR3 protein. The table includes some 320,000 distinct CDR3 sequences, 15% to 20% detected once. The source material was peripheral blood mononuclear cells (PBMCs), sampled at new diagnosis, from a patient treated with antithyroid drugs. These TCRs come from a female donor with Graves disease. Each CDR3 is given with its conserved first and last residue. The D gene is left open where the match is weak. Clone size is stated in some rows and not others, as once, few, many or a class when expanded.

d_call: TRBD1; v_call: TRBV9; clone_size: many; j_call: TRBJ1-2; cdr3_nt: TGTGCCAGCAGCGTAGGAGCACAGGGGGGTAACTATGGCTACACCTTC; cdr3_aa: CASSVGAQGGNYGYTF
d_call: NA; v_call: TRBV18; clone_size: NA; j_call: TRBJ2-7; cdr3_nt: TGTGCCAGCCCACCAAGTCCCCTCACCTGGCACGAGCAGTACTTC; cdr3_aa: CASPPSPLTWHEQYF
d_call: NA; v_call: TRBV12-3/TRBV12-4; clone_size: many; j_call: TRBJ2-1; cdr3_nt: TGTGCCAGCTCCCGGGGCCGCTATGGTGAGCAGTTCTTC; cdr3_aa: CASSRGRYGEQFF
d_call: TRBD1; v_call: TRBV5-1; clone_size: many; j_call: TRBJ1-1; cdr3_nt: TGCGCCAGCAGCCGGGGGGGGACAGGGGTTGAGGGCACTGAAGCTTTCTTT; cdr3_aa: CASSRGGTGVEGTEAFF
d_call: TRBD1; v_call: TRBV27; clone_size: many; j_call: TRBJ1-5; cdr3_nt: TGTGCCAGCAGTTTATCGAGGGACAGTTTTAATCAGCCCCAGCATTTT; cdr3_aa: CASSLSRDSFNQPQHF
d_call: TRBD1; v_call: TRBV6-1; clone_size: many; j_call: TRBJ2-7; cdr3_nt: TGTGCCAGCAGTGACGACAGGGCCGCCTACGAGCAGTACTTC; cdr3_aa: CASSDDRAAYEQYF
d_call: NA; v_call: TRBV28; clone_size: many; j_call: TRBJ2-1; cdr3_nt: TGTGCCACCCTGACTTGGGGGAGCTCCTACAATGAGCAGTTCTTC; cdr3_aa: CATLTWGSSYNEQFF
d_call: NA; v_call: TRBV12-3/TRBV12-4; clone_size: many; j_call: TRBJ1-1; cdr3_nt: TGTGCCAGCAGTTTAACGGCCAGCCTGAACACTGAAGCTTTCTTT; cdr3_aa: CASSLTASLNTEAFF
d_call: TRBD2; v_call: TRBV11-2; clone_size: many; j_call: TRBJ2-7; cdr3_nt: TGTGCCAGCAGCCCGACTAGCGGACTTACCTACGAGCAGTACTTC; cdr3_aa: CASSPTSGLTYEQYF
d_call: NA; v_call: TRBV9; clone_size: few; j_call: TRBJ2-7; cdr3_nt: TGTGCCAGCAGCGTAGGGGCACAGAGCTCCTACGAGCAGTACTTC; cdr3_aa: CASSVGAQSSYEQYF
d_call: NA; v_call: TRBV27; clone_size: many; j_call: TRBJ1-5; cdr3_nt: TGTGCCAGCAAGAGTGTGCGGACTGCCGGGAGGGGCAATCAGCCCCAGCATTTT; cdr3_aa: CASKSVRTAGRGNQPQHF
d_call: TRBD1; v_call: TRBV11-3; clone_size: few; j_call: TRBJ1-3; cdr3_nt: TGTGCCAGCAGCTTCCGGGACAGTCGAAACACCATATATTTT; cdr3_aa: CASSFRDSRNTIYF
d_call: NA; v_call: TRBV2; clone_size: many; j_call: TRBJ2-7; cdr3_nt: TGTGCCAGCACTTACCGGGACACGGGCCCCTACGAGCAGTACTTC; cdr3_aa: CASTYRDTGPYEQYF
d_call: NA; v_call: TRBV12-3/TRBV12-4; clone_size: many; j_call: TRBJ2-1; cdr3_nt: TGTGCCAGCAGTTTAGGGACGGGATGGTACAATGAGCAGTTCTTC; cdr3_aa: CASSLGTGWYNEQFF
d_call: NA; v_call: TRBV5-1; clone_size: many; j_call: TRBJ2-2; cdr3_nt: TGCGCCAGCACCCGCGTGACAGGTGGGAACACCGGGGAGCTGTTTTTT; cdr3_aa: CASTRVTGGNTGELFF
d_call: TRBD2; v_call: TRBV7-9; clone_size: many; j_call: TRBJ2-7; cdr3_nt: TGTGCCAGCAGCTTAGTTGGACTAGCGGGAGACTACGAGCAGTACTTC; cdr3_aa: CASSLVGLAGDYEQYF
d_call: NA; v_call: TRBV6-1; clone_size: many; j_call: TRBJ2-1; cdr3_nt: TGTGCCAGCAGCCGAGAAGTGCGCAATGAGCAGTTCTTC; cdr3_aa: CASSREVRNEQFF
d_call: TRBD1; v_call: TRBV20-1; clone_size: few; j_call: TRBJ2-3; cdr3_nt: TGCAGTGCCCCTTCGACAGGGGGCGCAGATACGCAGTATTTT; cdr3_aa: CSAPSTGGADTQYF
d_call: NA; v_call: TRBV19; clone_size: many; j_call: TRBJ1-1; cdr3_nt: TGTGCCAGTAGTATAGGTTACAGGGATGGGGCTTTCTTT; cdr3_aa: CASSIGYRDGAFF
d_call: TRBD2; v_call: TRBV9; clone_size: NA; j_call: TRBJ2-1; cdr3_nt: TGTGCCAGCAGCCACGGGACTAGCGGGAGCAATGAGCAGTTCTTC; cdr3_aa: CASSHGTSGSNEQFF
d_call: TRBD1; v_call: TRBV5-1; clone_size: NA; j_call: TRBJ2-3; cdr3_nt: TGCGCCAGCGGCTTGGGATCTGGGACAGGGAGCACAGATACGCAGTATTTT; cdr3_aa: CASGLGSGTGSTDTQYF
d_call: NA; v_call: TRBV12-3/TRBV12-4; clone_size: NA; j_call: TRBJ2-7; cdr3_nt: TGTGCCAGCAGTTTAAAACAAGGAGGGTACGAGCAGTACTTC; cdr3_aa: CASSLKQGGYEQYF
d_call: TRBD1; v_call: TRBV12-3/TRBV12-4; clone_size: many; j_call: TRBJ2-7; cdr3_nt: TGTGCCAGCAGTTTCCGCGGACAGGGCGGCTACGAGCAGTACTTC; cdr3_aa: CASSFRGQGGYEQYF